The TCR beta chain under discussion was sequenced for a study of cytotoxic CD8 clonotypes in ibrutinib-treated CLL. To note about this clone: Its antigen is not known.

J was trimmed by 9 bases and V by 2 bases; bases with no gene match: 8. Per germline, CDR1 GTSNPN and CDR2 SVGIG (reference sequence). This CDR3 has 16 amino acids. Study outcomes and limitations: Baseline levels were approached again at progression, after clonality had risen at ibrutinib response.

Repertoires were generated with immunoSEQ multiplex PCR, while TCRdb's copy carries only in-frame clones and drops some. The sample holds about 74,000 clones; 80% are singletons and the top ten take roughly 8%. Sequencing used PBMCs, obtained at disease progression, from a patient treated with ibrutinib. The sequence was collected from a human donor with chronic lymphocytic leukemia. The gene calls are TRBV30 and TRBJ2-1; TRBD2 aligns across 15 bases. The CDR3 nucleotides are TGTGCCTGGAGTCTCCGGACTAGCGGGAGGGCCGCTGAGCAGTTCTTC. Translating gives CAWSLRTSGRAAEQFF. Using reference TRBV30 and TRBJ2-1 for the parts outside the CDR3, the full variable domain is SQTIHQWPATLVQPVGSPLSLECTVEGTSNPNLYWYRQAAGRGLQLLFYSVGIGQISSEVPQNLSASRPQDRQFILSSKKLLLSDSGFYLCAWSLRTSGRAAEQFFGPGTRLTVL.